The clone carrying this TCR beta chain was counted many times. The data are from a study of regulatory T cells in long-lasting Graves disease. Time point denoted: persistent/refractory GD, antithyroid drugs over 5 years with positive TRAb. Making the TCR library involved RNA that had been extracted from PBMCs. Relying on iRepertoire HTBI primers and Arm-PCR of CDR3 regions, the team built TCR beta libraries. In TCRdb, the multiplex PCR reads were re-called with MiXCR into one record per CDR3 protein. This table holds a few hundred thousand distinct CDR3 sequences, around 24% found once. The material was peripheral blood mononuclear cells (PBMCs), obtained when the disease was refractory, from a patient treated with antithyroid drugs. The sequence came from a female donor with Graves disease.

CDR3: CASRGGLPGYTF. In DNA, the CDR3 is TGTGCCAGCAGAGGGGGGCTCCCTGGCTACACCTTC. The J gene is TRBJ1-2, the V gene TRBV2; perhaps TRBD1 as D (6 bases). The CDR3 is 12 amino acids. Germline V gene data show CDR1 as SNHLY and CDR2 as FYNNEI. Trimming stripped 6 bases from V and 7 bases from J, with 12 bases between.